Presented here are 22 T cell receptor beta chains from one specimen sequenced in a study of low-dose radiotherapy and immunotherapy resistance in tumors. Specified time point: after trial treatment. Treatment described: LDRT plus nivolumab, ipilimumab, low-dose cyclophosphamide and aspirin (RACIN trial). cDNA synthesis used a TRAV/TRBV-specific primer set for both chains. It was with a constant-region primer and a V-primer adapter that TCRs were amplified over approximately 20 PCR cycles. TCRdb fed the reads into MiXCR, producing one record per CDR3 protein. The sample gives roughly 40,000 distinct CDR3 sequences, 25% to 30% of which show up once; about 9.4% is in the top ten. Specimen: PBMCs, collected after low-dose radiotherapy plus immunotherapy. These TCRs come from a male donor with prostate cancer.

The genes are TRBV28 and TRBJ2-1; D might be TRBD1 (6 bases). Germline V gene data show CDR1 as MDHEN and CDR2 as SYDVKM. The CDR3 is made up of 18 amino acids. With 2 bases removed from V and 1 base from J, the gap between germline ends came to 18 bases. As DNA, the CDR3 is TGTGCCAGCAGTTTAACAGCGAGGGGGAGCCCGTCCTACAATGAGCAGTTCTTC. This sequence encodes CASSLTARGSPSYNEQFF. Full variable domain (remainder filled in from reference TRBV28 and TRBJ2-1): DVKVTQSSRYLVKRTGEKVFLECVQDMDHENMFWYRQDPGLGLRLIYFSYDVKMKEKGDIPEGYSVSREKKERFSLILESASTNQTSMYLCASSLTARGSPSYNEQFFGPGTRLTVL.

By its share, this clonotype is medium-sized. The chain joins TRBV6-6 to TRBJ2-3; 7 bases agree with TRBD1. After removal of 4 bases from V and 2 bases from J, the junction contained 9 bases not matched to a gene. CDR1 is MNHNY and CDR2 is SVGAGI in the germline V gene (reference sequence). The CDR3 has 16 residues. The CDR3 spells CASSFRVGQNTDTQYF. The CDR3 DNA follows: TGTGCCAGCAGTTTCCGGGTGGGACAGAACACAGATACGCAGTATTTT.

This clonotype was recorded many times. The genes are TRBV10-3 and TRBJ1-1; no reliable D call. V shed 0 bases and J shed 4 bases, with 15 bases lying between them. This CDR3 has 16 residues. From germline, CDR1 is ENHRY and CDR2 SYGVKD. CDR3 amino acids: CAISESDAAKVTEAFF. In DNA form, the CDR3 reads TGTGCCATCAGTGAGTCGGATGCAGCGAAGGTCACTGAAGCTTTCTTT.

The chain links TRBV28 to TRBJ1-2, with D perhaps TRBD1 (5 bases). Germline V gives CDR1 MDHEN, CDR2 SYDVKM. The CDR3 length is 13 residues. V lost 4 bases and J 7 bases, leaving 13 bases between the germline ends. CDR3 DNA sequence: TGTGCCAGCAGTTCCCAAGGGACCAGTGGCTACACCTTC. It is translated as CASSSQGTSGYTF.

This clonotype was seen repeatedly, ten times or more. The V gene is TRBV20-1, the J gene TRBJ1-5; D uncertain. Germline CDR1 DFQATT, CDR2 SNEGSKA (reference sequence). With 6 bases removed from V and 7 bases from J, the gap between germline ends came to 19 bases. There are 14 residues in the CDR3. The CDR3 here is CSAFEGGEVQPQHF. The CDR3 nucleotides read TGCAGTGCCTTCGAGGGTGGGGAGGTGCAGCCCCAGCATTTT.

This clonotype showed up many times. V usage is TRBV23-1 and J usage is TRBJ2-5, with 10 positions matching TRBD2. TRBV23-1 is an ORF, and what it does is uncertain. CDR3 length equals 18 residues. The ends lost 2 bases at V and 0 bases at J; junction bases unmatched: 9. The CDR3 DNA follows: TGCGCCAGCAGTCAACCTCGAGTTAGCGGGGGGTACCAAGAGACCCAGTACTTC. Protein product: CASSQPRVSGGYQETQYF.

In this sample, this clonotype turned up many times. The J gene is TRBJ2-3, the V gene TRBV6-2 or TRBV6-3, with 9 nucleotides matching TRBD2. V lost 6 bases, J lost 4 bases, and 8 bases stayed unmatched. Per germline, CDR1 MNHEY and CDR2 SVGEGT. This CDR3 region has 15 residues. The CDR3 coding sequence is TGTGCCAGCAGCTTTATTGCGGGAGGGCCAGATACGCAGTATTTT. It yields the protein CASSFIAGGPDTQYF.

CDR3 loop: CASSFGLAGPYEQYF. The CDR3 nucleotides are TGCGCCAGCAGCTTCGGACTAGCGGGTCCCTACGAGCAGTACTTC. This chain links TRBV5-1 with TRBJ2-7, with TRBD2 matching 11 bases. The CDR3 has 15 amino acids. V gave up 2 bases and J gave up 2 bases; unmatched junction bases: 3. CDR1 and CDR2 (germline): SGHRS, YFSETQ.

This clonotype showed up just once. It differs at one base from a far larger clone, so likely a read error. This CDR3 is CASSATGTPRLGGNPYEQFF. The DNA of the CDR3 is TGCGCCAGCAGCGCCACAGGGACCCCCAGATTAGGCGGGAACCCCTACGAGCAGTTCTTC. This chain joins TRBV5-1 and TRBJ2-1; possibly TRBD1 or TRBD2 for D (6 bases each). V was clipped by 4 bases and J by 10 bases, with 36 bases between them. The CDR3 is 20 amino acids. CDR1 and CDR2 from the germline V gene are SGHRS and YFSETQ. Together with reference TRBV5-1 and TRBJ2-1, the CDR3 gives the full variable domain: KAGVTQTPRYLIKTRGQQVTLSCSPISGHRSVSWYQQTPGQGLQFLFEYFSETQRNKGNFPGRFSGRQFSNSRSEMNVSTLELGDSALYLCASSATGTPRLGGNPYEQFFGPGTRLTVL.

The chain recombines TRBV6-1 with TRBJ2-1; 8 positions match TRBD1. CDR1 and CDR2 from the germline V gene are MNHNS and SASEGT. CDR3 length: 13 amino acids. Trimming removed 1 base from V and 14 bases from J; junction bases left unmatched: 7. The CDR3 bases are TGTGCCAGCAGTGAAGGGGGAAGACAGGGGAAGTTCTTC. It yields the protein CASSEGGRQGKFF.

This clonotype was observed many times. The chain carries TRBV5-4 and TRBJ2-1, with 11 bases lining up with TRBD2. V lost 5 bases, J lost 5 bases, and 6 bases stayed unmatched. This CDR3 has 15 amino acids. Looked up from germline, CDR1 is SGHNT and CDR2 is YYREEE (reference sequence). The CDR3 loop is CASSSGTSGNNEQFF. CDR3 nucleotide sequence: TGTGCCAGCAGTTCCGGGACTAGCGGTAACAATGAGCAGTTCTTC.

In this sample, this clonotype turned up many times. The gene calls are TRBV5-5 and TRBJ2-5; maybe TRBD2 (6 bases). Germline CDR1 reads SGHKS; CDR2 reads YYEKEE (reference sequence). V lost 0 bases to trimming and J lost 3 bases, with 6 bases between them. The CDR3 sequence is 13 residues long. The chain's CDR3 is CASSLGLEETQYF. The CDR3 DNA reads TGTGCCAGCAGCTTGGGACTAGAAGAGACCCAGTACTTC.

This clonotype was counted many times. The gene calls are TRBV30 and TRBJ2-3; 7 nucleotides match TRBD1. The CDR3 runs 13 residues. Germline CDR1 is GTSNPN and CDR2 is SVGIG (reference sequence). After removal of 2 bases from V and 9 bases from J, the junction contained 8 bases not matched to a gene. The CDR3 region has the DNA TGTGCCTGGAGTACCCGACAGGGCAGAACGCAGTATTTT. Protein: CAWSTRQGRTQYF.

About this clonotype itself: A read error is likely here: a far larger clone is one base away. The V and J genes are TRBV13 and TRBJ2-1, with TRBD2 matching 10 bases. The CDR3 runs 15 residues. V shed 2 bases, J shed 10 bases, and the junction held 8 bases outside the gene matches. Germline V gives CDR1 PRHDT, CDR2 FYEKMQ (reference sequence). The CDR3 nucleotides are TGTGCCAGCAGCTTACTACTAGCGGGGCAATACGAGCAGTTCTTC. Protein product: CASSLLLAGQYEQFF.

This clonotype came up many times. This chain links TRBV11-2 with TRBJ2-3; no definite D call. The germline CDR1 and CDR2 sequences are SGHAT and FQNNGV. Trimming took 4 bases from V and 5 from J, leaving 4 bases between them. The CDR3 spans 11 residues. CDR3 sequence: CASSSLDTQYF. CDR3 sequence (DNA): TGTGCCAGCAGCTCGCTAGATACGCAGTATTTT. Looking up the rest from reference TRBV11-2 and TRBJ2-3 gives the full variable domain: EAGVAQSPRYKIIEKRQSVAFWCNPISGHATLYWYQQILGQGPKLLIQFQNNGVVDDSQLPKDRFSAERLKGVDSTLKIQPAKLEDSAVYLCASSSLDTQYFGPGTRLTVL.

This clonotype was detected ten times or more. This chain links TRBV19 with TRBJ2-1, with D uncertain. The CDR3 has 15 residues. The germline V gene has CDR1 LNHDA and CDR2 SQIVND (reference sequence). V lost 3 bases to trimming and J lost 1 base, with 10 bases between them. The CDR3 is CASSMSPDSYNEQFF. CDR3 sequence (DNA): TGTGCCAGTAGTATGTCGCCGGATTCCTACAATGAGCAGTTCTTC.

CDR3 nucleotides: TGTGCCAGCAGCTTAGTATCGCAGGGAGTAGGGTATGGCTACACCTTC. Translating it yields CASSLVSQGVGYGYTF. This chain links TRBV7-4 with TRBJ1-2; tentatively, D is TRBD1 (5 bases). Germline V gene data show CDR1 as SGHVT and CDR2 as SQSDAQ. The V end was cut by 1 base, the J end by 5 bases, with 17 bases between. There are 16 residues in the CDR3.

This clonotype was counted ten times or more. The rearrangement links TRBV19 to TRBJ1-3; 7 positions match TRBD1. V was pared by 6 bases and J by 0 bases, with 5 bases of the junction left unmatched. Germline-derived CDR1 and CDR2 are LNHDA and SQIVND (reference sequence). This CDR3 has 15 residues. The CDR3 here is CASRPDRSSGNTIYF. The CDR3 coding sequence is TGTGCCAGTAGGCCGGACAGGAGCTCTGGAAACACCATATATTTT. The variable domain in full, completed from reference TRBV19 and TRBJ1-3, reads DGGITQSPKYLFRKEGQNVTLSCEQNLNHDAMYWYRQDPGQGLRLIYYSQIVNDFQKGDIAEGYSVSREKKESFPLTVTSAQKNPTAFYLCASRPDRSSGNTIYFGEGSWLTVV.

This clonotype has a count of ten or more. The rearrangement joins TRBV14 to TRBJ1-1; TRBD1 might be the D (6 bases). V dropped 4 bases and J dropped 0 bases, with 12 bases sitting between them. From germline, CDR1 is SGHDN and CDR2 FVKESK. The CDR3 runs 15 residues. CDR3 sequence (DNA): TGTGCCAGCAGCCCACTGGGGGGCTTGAACACTGAAGCTTTCTTT. This encodes CASSPLGGLNTEAFF.

This clonotype was found once. V and J are TRBV7-2 and TRBJ2-3, with no clear D. Germline lookup yields CDR1 SGHTA and CDR2 FQGNSA. Trimming cost V 4 bases and J 1 base, with 12 bases left between them. The CDR3 has 15 residues. The chain's CDR3 is CASSSPTPGTDTQYF. In DNA form, the CDR3 reads TGTGCCAGCAGCTCCCCGACACCGGGCACAGATACGCAGTATTTT.

Ten or more counts support this clonotype. The J gene is TRBJ1-5, the V gene TRBV29-1; D may be TRBD1 (5 bases). Germline V gene data show CDR1 as SQVTM and CDR2 as ANQGSEA. The CDR3 is made up of 13 amino acids. The V end lost 6 bases, the J end lost 2 bases, and 11 bases lay between the germline ends. In DNA, the CDR3 is TGCAGCGTCGGGTTGGGGGGCAATCAGCCCCAGCATTTT. Protein product: CSVGLGGNQPQHF.

This clonotype appeared once. This sequence is one base from a far larger clone and is likely a read error. The V call is TRBV28, the J call TRBJ1-3; D is ambiguous. Germline loops: CDR1 MDHEN, CDR2 SYDVKM. This CDR3 comprises 13 residues. CDR3 DNA: TGTGCCGGCAGTTTATCGTGGGGAAACACCATATATTTT. Its translation is CAGSLSWGNTIYF. The full variable domain, with the rest looked up from reference TRBV28 and TRBJ1-3, is DVKVTQSSRYLVKRTGEKVFLECVQDMDHENMFWYRQDPGLGLRLIYFSYDVKMKEKGDIPEGYSVSREKKERFSLILESASTNQTSMYLCAGSLSWGNTIYFGEGSWLTVV.